This entry lists 2 T cell receptor beta chains sequenced from one sample in a study of beta chain features in type 1 diabetes. What was sequenced were expressed TCRB transcripts, since all of the isolated RNA had been reverse transcribed. Measured with immunoSEQ multiplex PCR; TCRdb has only the in-frame clones, and not every one. The sample has 300,000 to 400,000 clones; 8% are singletons. The specimen was central memory CD4+ T cells from blood. The receptors come from a young woman in good health.

This clone was found a few times. A much larger clone lies a single base off, so this may be a read error. At the DNA level, this CDR3 is encoded by other sequences in the same sample as well. V gene TRBV7-9 combines with J gene TRBJ1-1; no reliable D call. Trimming took off 3 bases at V and 1 base at J, with 6 bases between the two ends. Germline assignment: CDR1 SEHNR and CDR2 FQNEAQ (reference sequence). There are 13 residues in the CDR3. The CDR3 protein is CASSLMGNTEAFF. CDR3 in DNA: TGTGCCAGCAGCTTGATGGGGAACACTGAAGCTTTCTTT. Using reference TRBV7-9 and TRBJ1-1 for the parts outside the CDR3, the full variable domain is DTGVSQNPRHKITKRGQNVTFRCDPISEHNRLYWYRQTLGQGPEFLTYFQNEAQLEKSRLLSDRFSAERPKGSFSTLEIQRTEQGDSAMYLCASSLMGNTEAFFGQGTRLTVV.

In this sample, this clone turned up a few times. The genes are TRBV7-2 and TRBJ2-1; 12 bases are shared with TRBD2. V was pared by 5 bases and J by 0 bases, with 5 bases of the junction left unmatched. This CDR3 region has 17 residues. Germline-derived CDR1 and CDR2 are SGHTA and FQGNSA. In DNA, the CDR3 is TGTGCCAGCAGCCGGACTAGCGGGAAAACCTCCTACAATGAGCAGTTCTTC. It yields the protein CASSRTSGKTSYNEQFF. Combining the CDR3 with reference TRBV7-2 and TRBJ2-1 gives the whole variable domain GAGVSQSPSNKVTEKGKDVELRCDPISGHTALYWYRQSLGQGLEFLIYFQGNSAPDKSGLPSDRFSAERTGGSVSTLTIQRTQQEDSAVYLCASSRTSGKTSYNEQFFGPGTRLTVL.